Each of the 17 T cell receptor beta chains below was sequenced from the same sample in a study of cytomegalovirus exposure and HLA in healthy donors. PCR amplification relied on 60 Vbeta primers (plus 13 Jbeta primers). TCRdb's table, derived via immunoSEQ multiplex PCR, lists solely in-frame clones and lacks some. The table includes about 300,000 clones, 75% to 90% detected once. Input material: PBMCs. The receptors were sampled from a man in his forties in good health and CMV-seropositive.

J is TRBJ2-7 and V is TRBV5-5, with 7 bases aligning to TRBD2. V lost 0 bases to trimming and J lost 1 base; unmatched junction nucleotides: 1. Germline loops: CDR1 SGHKS, CDR2 YYEKEE (reference sequence). CDR3 size: 14 residues. This CDR3 is CASSLAGRSYEQYF. In DNA, the CDR3 is TGTGCCAGCAGCTTGGCCGGGAGGTCCTACGAGCAGTACTTC.

The chain uses TRBV27 and TRBJ1-2; 10 nucleotides line up with TRBD1. This CDR3 comprises 14 residues. Germline V gene sequence: CDR1 MNHEY, CDR2 SMNVEV (reference sequence). Losses at the gene ends were 5 bases for V and 4 bases for J; bases not matched to a gene: 4. DNA for the CDR3: TGTGCCAGCAGTAAGACAGGGGGCCCCTATGGCTACACCTTC. Translation: CASSKTGGPYGYTF.

V gene TRBV19 combines with J gene TRBJ1-2; 12 nucleotides align to TRBD1. Germline V gives CDR1 LNHDA, CDR2 SQIVND (reference sequence). Losses at the gene ends were 4 bases for V and 6 bases for J; bases not matched to a gene: 6. The CDR3 covers 15 residues. CDR3 residues: CASSSRDRGPDGYTF. CDR3 in DNA: TGTGCCAGTAGTAGCCGGGACAGGGGGCCCGATGGCTACACCTTC.

The V call is TRBV14, the J call TRBJ2-2, with D hard to call. V was cut by 4 bases and J by 2 bases, with 20 bases left in between. The CDR3 is made up of 18 amino acids. The germline V gene has CDR1 SGHDN and CDR2 FVKESK. The CDR3, as DNA: TGTGCCAGCAGCCCGAGACTTCCTGGATTAATAAACACCGGGGAGCTGTTTTTT. Its translation: CASSPRLPGLINTGELFF. Complete variable domain (other parts from reference TRBV14 and TRBJ2-2): EAGVTQFPSHSVIEKGQTVTLRCDPISGHDNLYWYRRVMGKEIKFLLHFVKESKQDESGMPNNRFLAERTGGTYSTLKVQPAELEDSGVYFCASSPRLPGLINTGELFFGEGSRLTVL.

The V and J genes are TRBV18 and TRBJ2-3, with 10 bases lining up with TRBD2. From germline, CDR1 is KGHSH and CDR2 LQKENI. Losses at the gene ends were 2 bases for V and 0 bases for J; bases not matched to a gene: 5. There are 17 residues in the CDR3. The CDR3 here is CASSPALAGVSTDTQYF. CDR3 nucleotides: TGTGCCAGCTCACCAGCGCTAGCGGGAGTTAGCACAGATACGCAGTATTTT. The whole variable domain, remainder taken from reference TRBV18 and TRBJ2-3, is NAGVMQNPRHLVRRRGQEARLRCSPMKGHSHVYWYRQLPEEGLKFMVYLQKENIIDESGMPKERFSAEFPKEGPSILRIQQVVRGDSAAYFCASSPALAGVSTDTQYFGPGTRLTVL.

The chain combines TRBV14 with TRBJ2-5, with TRBD2 as a possible D gene (5 bases). Germline V lookup: CDR1 SGHDN, CDR2 FVKESK. V was cut by 1 base and J by 3 bases, with 12 bases left in between. There are 15 residues in the CDR3. The CDR3 protein is CASSQVEGIEETQYF. The CDR3 region has the DNA TGTGCCAGCAGCCAAGTTGAGGGAATTGAAGAGACCCAGTACTTC.

The chain has TRBV6-6 and TRBJ1-2, with 7 bases aligning to TRBD1. With V trimmed by 5 bases and J by 7 bases, 7 bases remained unmatched. This CDR3 is built from 13 residues. Looked up from germline, CDR1 is MNHNY and CDR2 is SVGAGI (reference sequence). CDR3 DNA: TGTGCCAGCAGTCCAGGGGGAGCTCTTGGCTACACCTTC. Its translation is CASSPGGALGYTF.

The V gene is TRBV19, the J gene TRBJ1-1; D is unresolved. With 5 bases removed from V and 0 bases from J, the gap between germline ends came to 10 bases. Germline CDR1 is LNHDA and CDR2 is SQIVND (reference sequence). This CDR3 is 14 amino acids long. Here the CDR3 DNA reads TGTGCCAGTAGTGCACCCCAGGTGAACACTGAAGCTTTCTTT. Translated: CASSAPQVNTEAFF.

The rearrangement uses TRBV5-1 and TRBJ2-7, with 8 bases matching TRBD1. Looked up from germline, CDR1 is SGHRS and CDR2 is YFSETQ. V shed 4 bases, J shed 3 bases, and the junction held 9 bases outside the gene matches. This CDR3 is built from 15 residues. CDR3 residues: CASSVSSGTGYEQYF. The CDR3 nucleotides read TGCGCCAGCAGCGTATCTTCCGGGACAGGCTACGAGCAGTACTTC. The full variable domain, its missing parts supplied by reference TRBV5-1 and TRBJ2-7, is KAGVTQTPRYLIKTRGQQVTLSCSPISGHRSVSWYQQTPGQGLQFLFEYFSETQRNKGNFPGRFSGRQFSNSRSEMNVSTLELGDSALYLCASSVSSGTGYEQYFGPGTRLTVT.

This chain uses TRBV9 with TRBJ1-1, with unresolved D. This CDR3 contains 13 residues. Between the trimmed V and J ends, which lost 7 bases and 5 bases, there was a span of 15 bases. Germline CDR1 SGDLS, CDR2 YYNGEE. The CDR3, as DNA: TGTGCCAGCGCGGGCATACCGACAACTGAAGCTTTCTTT. It specifies CASAGIPTTEAFF.

The genes are TRBV6-5 and TRBJ2-5; TRBD2 matches at 8 bases. CDR1 and CDR2 (germline): MNHEY, SVGAGI. V lost 5 bases and J lost 4; bases outside the gene matches: 9. CDR3 length equals 15 residues. In DNA form, the CDR3 reads TGTGCCAGCAGTCCTCAGCGGGAGATCCCAGAGACCCAGTACTTC. Its protein is CASSPQREIPETQYF.

V and J are TRBV27 and TRBJ2-7, with 7 nucleotides matching TRBD2. Trimming at V came to 3 bases and at J to 2 bases, leaving 7 bases not matched to a gene. CDR1 is MNHEY, CDR2 SMNVEV, per germline (reference sequence). The length of the CDR3 is 15 residues. In nucleotides, the CDR3 is TGTGCCAGCAGTTTTGTCCTAGCGGCTACCTACGAGCAGTACTTC. The encoded protein is CASSFVLAATYEQYF.

The chain has TRBV9 and TRBJ2-7; 8 nucleotides line up with TRBD1. V trimming: 3 bases; J trimming: 6 bases; junction bases outside the gene matches: 8. The CDR3 totals 14 residues. Germline CDR1 is SGDLS and CDR2 is YYNGEE. CDR3 amino acids: CASSADTGGSEQYF. In DNA form, the CDR3 reads TGTGCCAGCAGCGCGGATACAGGGGGAAGCGAGCAGTACTTC.

The rearrangement joins TRBV25-1 to TRBJ2-1, with D possibly matching TRBD1 (6 bases). This CDR3 region has 15 residues. In germline, CDR1 is MGHDK, CDR2 SYGVNS. With 6 bases removed from V and 0 bases from J, the gap between germline ends came to 12 bases. The CDR3 sequence: CASRLTGSSYNEQFF. The CDR3 DNA reads as TGTGCCAGCAGGCTCACAGGGAGCTCCTACAATGAGCAGTTCTTC.

The V call is TRBV7-2, the J call TRBJ1-2; D perhaps matches TRBD1 (5 bases). CDR1 is SGHTA, CDR2 FQGNSA, per germline. This CDR3 has 14 residues. The V and J ends lost 5 bases and 8 bases respectively, with 18 bases between them. The CDR3 region is CASSTPGTFWGYTF. CDR3 nucleotides: TGTGCCAGCAGCACACCCGGGACTTTTTGGGGCTACACCTTC.

The chain links TRBV15 to TRBJ2-2, with 11 bases fitting TRBD2. Germline assignment: CDR1 LNHNV and CDR2 YYDKDF (reference sequence). The junction had 22 bases not matched to a gene; V was cut back by 9 bases and J by 4 bases. The CDR3 extends over 20 amino acids. The CDR3 here is CATREGTSGPGTASTGELFF. CDR3 sequence (DNA): TGTGCCACGCGCGAGGGGACTAGCGGTCCTGGGACGGCGAGCACCGGGGAGCTGTTTTTT.

The V and J genes are TRBV7-9 and TRBJ2-2; TRBD2 matches at 12 bases. Trimming cost V 6 bases and J 1 base; bases outside gene matches: 0. The CDR3 is 15 amino acids. Germline V CDR1 and CDR2: SEHNR, FQNEAQ (reference sequence). CDR3 sequence (DNA): TGTGCCAGCAGACTAGCGGGAGGGAACACCGGGGAGCTGTTTTTT. It yields the protein CASRLAGGNTGELFF.